There are many counts of the clone carrying this T cell receptor beta chain. Its antigen remains unknown. Patients between 18 and 65 years old had hyperthyroidism, newly diagnosed and lasting under 2 months. TCR beta CDR3 regions were amplified from RNA. Researchers ran a first-round RT-PCR on the TCR CDR3 using the HTBI primer set. From the multiplex PCR reads, TCRdb called clonotypes with MiXCR, one entry per CDR3 protein. The table has some 380,000 distinct CDR3 sequences, approximately 13% seen once. The sample belongs to a study of T cells in Graves' hyperthyroidism and ophthalmopathy. General observations from the study: In the blood, most expanded thyroid clonotypes above 0.001 appeared as well.

The CDR3 consists of 13 residues. The germline CDR1 and CDR2 sequences are MDHEN and SYDVKM. V gave up 8 bases and J gave up 4 bases, with 14 bases separating them. The receptor was derived from a man aged 25-45 years with Graves' hyperthyroidism that later progressed to Graves' ophthalmopathy. Sequenced material: blood. The chain is built from TRBV28 and TRBJ1-1, with no clear D. The chain's CDR3 is CASAAAWGTEAFF. CDR3 bases: TGTGCCAGCGCGGCTGCGTGGGGCACTGAAGCTTTCTTT.